These T cell receptor beta chains were read from a single sample in a study of cytotoxic CD8 clonotypes in ibrutinib-treated CLL. TCRdb's copy holds only in-frame clones and misses some; the assay was immunoSEQ multiplex PCR. This sample has approximately 15,000 clones; roughly 69% occur once, and the top ten carry 12%. Source: PBMCs, taken before ibrutinib treatment. The origin of the receptors is a human donor with chronic lymphocytic leukemia. The CDR3 runs from the conserved cysteine through the conserved F or W. The order of the fields is J gene, clone size, V gene, D gene, CDR3 protein, CDR3 DNA. The D gene is left open where the match is weak. Rows give clone size only sometimes, using once, few, many, or a class for an expanded clone.

j_gene: TRBJ2-6; abundance: NA; v_gene: TRBV4-2; d_gene: TRBD1; CDR3aa: CASSQDPGTAGANVLTF; CDR3nt: TGTGCCAGCAGCCAAGACCCTGGGACAGCTGGGGCCAACGTCCTGACTTTC
j_gene: TRBJ2-5; abundance: NA; v_gene: TRBV19; d_gene: NA; CDR3aa: CASRAPPDDGPNRETQYF; CDR3nt: TGTGCCAGTAGAGCCCCACCAGACGACGGACCGAACAGGGAGACCCAGTACTTC
j_gene: TRBJ2-7; abundance: NA; v_gene: TRBV6-1; d_gene: TRBD1; CDR3aa: CASSESGTGVYEQYF; CDR3nt: TGTGCCAGCAGTGAATCGGGGACAGGGGTATACGAGCAGTACTTC
j_gene: TRBJ2-1; abundance: NA; v_gene: TRBV5-1; d_gene: TRBD2; CDR3aa: CASSLEGLAIHEQFF; CDR3nt: TGCGCCAGCAGCTTGGAGGGACTAGCAATCCATGAGCAGTTCTTC
j_gene: TRBJ1-3; abundance: once; v_gene: TRBV11-1; d_gene: TRBD1; CDR3aa: CASSSPGQGAGNTIYF; CDR3nt: TGTGCCAGCAGCTCTCCGGGACAGGGAGCCGGAAACACCATATATTTT
j_gene: TRBJ2-7; abundance: NA; v_gene: TRBV18; d_gene: TRBD2; CDR3aa: CASSDLTGGPPYEQYF; CDR3nt: TGTGCCAGCTCCGATCTAACGGGAGGGCCCCCCTACGAGCAGTACTTC
j_gene: TRBJ2-2; abundance: NA; v_gene: TRBV14; d_gene: TRBD1; CDR3aa: CASSHDRGTGELFF; CDR3nt: TGTGCCAGCAGCCATGACAGGGGCACCGGGGAGCTGTTTTTT
j_gene: TRBJ1-6; abundance: NA; v_gene: TRBV4-2; d_gene: NA; CDR3aa: CASSQDSALDSYNSPLHF; CDR3nt: TGTGCCAGCAGCCAAGACTCCGCGTTGGACTCCTATAATTCACCCCTCCACTTT
j_gene: TRBJ1-1; abundance: NA; v_gene: TRBV7-9; d_gene: TRBD1; CDR3aa: CASSSGQQILEAFF; CDR3nt: TGTGCCAGCAGCTCGGGACAGCAAATCTTAGAAGCTTTCTTT
j_gene: TRBJ2-1; abundance: NA; v_gene: TRBV19; d_gene: NA; CDR3aa: CASSIEKGPYNEQFF; CDR3nt: TGTGCCAGTAGTATAGAGAAAGGGCCTTACAATGAGCAGTTCTTC
j_gene: TRBJ2-1; abundance: NA; v_gene: TRBV28; d_gene: NA; CDR3aa: CASSTGLARNEQFF; CDR3nt: TGTGCCAGCAGTACAGGGCTAGCCCGAAATGAGCAGTTCTTC
j_gene: TRBJ1-5; abundance: NA; v_gene: TRBV27; d_gene: TRBD1; CDR3aa: CASSFHRGEQPQHF; CDR3nt: TGTGCCAGCAGTTTTCACAGGGGGGAACAGCCCCAGCATTTT
j_gene: TRBJ1-3; abundance: once; v_gene: TRBV11-2; d_gene: NA; CDR3aa: CASRGTGGGNTIYF; CDR3nt: TGTGCCAGCCGCGGTACCGGCGGCGGAAACACCATATATTTT
j_gene: TRBJ2-2; abundance: NA; v_gene: TRBV5-8; d_gene: NA; CDR3aa: CASSLEHTGELFF; CDR3nt: TGTGCCAGCAGCCTCGAACACACCGGGGAGCTGTTTTTT
j_gene: TRBJ2-7; abundance: NA; v_gene: TRBV5-1; d_gene: TRBD1; CDR3aa: CASSLATTGQGDYEQYF; CDR3nt: TGCGCCAGCAGCTTGGCAACAACGGGACAGGGGGACTACGAGCAGTACTTC
j_gene: TRBJ2-7; abundance: NA; v_gene: TRBV7-2; d_gene: TRBD2; CDR3aa: CASSRKSGIRDEQYF; CDR3nt: TGTGCCAGCAGCCGTAAAAGCGGGATCCGGGACGAGCAGTACTTC
j_gene: TRBJ2-7; abundance: NA; v_gene: TRBV7-6; d_gene: TRBD2; CDR3aa: CASSRLTSGFDYEQYF; CDR3nt: TGTGCCAGCAGCCGACTGACTAGCGGGTTTGACTACGAGCAGTACTTC
j_gene: TRBJ2-1; abundance: NA; v_gene: TRBV10-3; d_gene: NA; CDR3aa: CAISERNSGLSYNEQFF; CDR3nt: TGTGCCATCAGTGAGCGAAACAGCGGGCTCTCCTACAATGAGCAGTTCTTC
j_gene: TRBJ2-5; abundance: once; v_gene: TRBV19; d_gene: NA; CDR3aa: CASSGRGWRETQYF; CDR3nt: TGTGCCAGTAGTGGTAGGGGGTGGAGGGAGACCCAGTACTTC
j_gene: TRBJ1-5; abundance: NA; v_gene: TRBV7-9; d_gene: NA; CDR3aa: CASSLAGGNQPQHF; CDR3nt: TGTGCCAGCAGCTTAGCAGGGGGCAATCAGCCCCAGCATTTT
j_gene: TRBJ2-3; abundance: NA; v_gene: TRBV20-1; d_gene: NA; CDR3aa: CSASPRNTQYF; CDR3nt: TGCAGTGCTAGTCCGCGGAATACGCAGTATTTT
j_gene: TRBJ1-2; abundance: NA; v_gene: TRBV18; d_gene: TRBD1; CDR3aa: CASSPPPGQAYFYGYTF; CDR3nt: TGTGCCAGCTCACCACCGCCGGGACAGGCCTATTTTTATGGCTACACCTTC
j_gene: TRBJ2-3; abundance: NA; v_gene: TRBV6-5; d_gene: TRBD2; CDR3aa: CASSLAGGPGDTQYF; CDR3nt: TGTGCCAGCAGTTTAGCGGGAGGCCCAGGGGATACGCAGTATTTT
j_gene: TRBJ2-5; abundance: few; v_gene: TRBV6-5; d_gene: NA; CDR3aa: CASSTTAYQETQYF; CDR3nt: TGTGCCAGCAGCACGACTGCGTACCAAGAGACCCAGTACTTC
j_gene: TRBJ2-1; abundance: once; v_gene: TRBV27; d_gene: NA; CDR3aa: CASTRGASGYNEQFF; CDR3nt: TGTGCCAGCACCCGGGGGGCTAGCGGTTACAATGAGCAGTTCTTC
j_gene: TRBJ1-2; abundance: few; v_gene: TRBV27; d_gene: TRBD1; CDR3aa: CASSPRRGQGGYGYTF; CDR3nt: TGTGCCAGCAGTCCGCGCCGAGGACAGGGGGGCTATGGCTACACCTTC
j_gene: TRBJ1-2; abundance: once; v_gene: TRBV11-1; d_gene: NA; CDR3aa: CASSPPVGGYTF; CDR3nt: TGTGCCAGCAGCCCCCCAGTTGGGGGCTACACCTTC
j_gene: TRBJ1-1; abundance: NA; v_gene: TRBV5-1; d_gene: NA; CDR3aa: CASSLGGSTEAFF; CDR3nt: TGCGCCAGCAGCTTGGGGGGGAGCACTGAAGCTTTCTTT
j_gene: TRBJ2-1; abundance: NA; v_gene: TRBV28; d_gene: TRBD2; CDR3aa: CASQGLAGRNEQFF; CDR3nt: TGTGCCAGCCAGGGACTAGCGGGACGCAATGAGCAGTTCTTC
j_gene: TRBJ2-4; abundance: NA; v_gene: TRBV27; d_gene: NA; CDR3aa: CARLDGAKNIQYF; CDR3nt: TGTGCCAGACTGGACGGGGCCAAAAACATTCAGTACTTC
j_gene: TRBJ1-2; abundance: few; v_gene: TRBV7-9; d_gene: NA; CDR3aa: CASSSNSPTYGYTF; CDR3nt: TGTGCCAGCAGCTCAAACTCGCCGACATATGGCTACACCTTC
j_gene: TRBJ2-1; abundance: few; v_gene: TRBV27; d_gene: NA; CDR3aa: CASRRQNRGHEQFF; CDR3nt: TGTGCCAGCAGACGCCAGAATCGCGGCCATGAGCAGTTCTTC
j_gene: TRBJ2-1; abundance: few; v_gene: TRBV27; d_gene: NA; CDR3aa: CASSFGTRPPYNEQFF; CDR3nt: TGTGCCAGCAGTTTTGGCACTCGCCCTCCTTACAATGAGCAGTTCTTC
j_gene: TRBJ2-3; abundance: NA; v_gene: TRBV6-5; d_gene: NA; CDR3aa: CASSYLGTQYF; CDR3nt: TGTGCCAGCAGTTACCTCGGTACGCAGTATTTT
j_gene: TRBJ2-6; abundance: NA; v_gene: TRBV29-1; d_gene: NA; CDR3aa: CSVEDRVDRSSGANVLTF; CDR3nt: TGCAGCGTTGAAGATCGGGTAGACAGGAGCTCTGGGGCCAACGTCCTGACTTTC
j_gene: TRBJ1-5; abundance: NA; v_gene: TRBV27; d_gene: NA; CDR3aa: CASSTGGRRDQPQHF; CDR3nt: TGTGCCAGCAGTACCGGCGGTCGGCGCGATCAGCCCCAGCATTTT
j_gene: TRBJ2-1; abundance: medium-sized; v_gene: TRBV19; d_gene: NA; CDR3aa: CASSPERGPRPQFF; CDR3nt: TGTGCCAGTAGCCCTGAACGGGGTCCTAGGCCGCAGTTCTTC
j_gene: TRBJ2-3; abundance: NA; v_gene: TRBV5-4; d_gene: NA; CDR3aa: CASSRGGGGTDTQYF; CDR3nt: TGTGCCAGCAGCCGCGGTGGTGGTGGCACAGATACGCAGTATTTT
j_gene: TRBJ2-3; abundance: medium-sized; v_gene: TRBV19; d_gene: TRBD2; CDR3aa: CASSWSGGADTQYF; CDR3nt: TGTGCCAGTAGCTGGTCGGGGGGGGCGGATACGCAGTATTTT
j_gene: TRBJ2-5; abundance: few; v_gene: TRBV10-3; d_gene: NA; CDR3aa: CAISDHRGGGKTQYF; CDR3nt: TGTGCCATCAGTGACCACAGGGGAGGCGGAAAGACCCAGTACTTC
j_gene: TRBJ2-5; abundance: NA; v_gene: TRBV7-2; d_gene: NA; CDR3aa: CASSFTSRGPQETQYF; CDR3nt: TGTGCCAGCAGCTTTACCTCGCGGGGCCCCCAAGAGACCCAGTACTTC
j_gene: TRBJ1-5; abundance: medium-sized; v_gene: TRBV27; d_gene: NA; CDR3aa: CAVRKAGNNQPQHF; CDR3nt: TGTGCCGTCCGGAAGGCTGGAAACAATCAGCCCCAGCATTTT
j_gene: TRBJ2-1; abundance: NA; v_gene: TRBV5-1; d_gene: NA; CDR3aa: CASRNRATSSSYNEQFF; CDR3nt: TGCGCCAGCAGGAACCGGGCCACCTCAAGCTCCTACAATGAGCAGTTCTTC